This entry is about one T cell receptor beta chain. Its antigen is not known. The data were obtained in a study of T cells expressing NK-cell markers. Overall study findings and caveats: Six or seven donors had dominant NKG2C+ clonotypes that comprised roughly 1.0-7.5% of their CD8+ T cells.

The CDR3 runs to 14 residues. CDR1 is SNHLY and CDR2 is FYNNEI in the germline V gene. UMI-tagged 5'RACE template switching yielded the TCR beta cDNA. TCRdb reprocessed the 5' RACE reads and reports one entry per CDR3 protein, with no DNA. The sample includes hundreds of thousands of distinct CDR3 sequences. The sequence came from a man aged 18 to 69 in good health. The sample consisted of blood T cells: a sorted CD56 or NKG2C T cell subset, CD4+ or CD8+ T cells, or bulk PBMC T cells (not recorded which). The V call is TRBV2, the J call TRBJ1-2; TCRdb's D gene call, TRBD1, goes unchecked for lack of DNA. The CDR3 sequence is CASKLGQSTYGYTF.